This T cell receptor beta chain is drawn from a study of blood T cell repertoires in COVID-19. Study information: Both acute and convalescent COVID-19 samples were obtained from the United States, Italy and Spain. PBMCs, B-cell-depleted T cells, or T cells provided the cDNA or gDNA that made up the material.

The CDR3 consists of 15 residues. The germline CDR1 and CDR2 sequences are ENHRY and SYGVKD. Trimming cost V 3 bases and J 2 bases; bases outside gene matches: 4. In the authors' workflow: Cell counts per sample came from amplifying reference gene primers. Sequencing was performed with immunoSEQ multiplex PCR; in TCRdb, only in-frame clones are kept and a portion is missing. That table supplies the V and J calls and clone size; D and trimming were determined from the DNA. Of about 270,000 clones listed, more than 75% were seen once; the top ten hold 1.5% to 2%. Source material: peripheral blood. This clonotype was obtained from a woman aged 55 to 70 who had recovered from COVID-19. This chain uses TRBV10-3 with TRBJ2-3; TRBD1 agrees at 8 bases. CDR3 sequence (DNA): TGTGCCATCAGTGAATTGGGACAGGTCACAGATACGCAGTATTTT. Translated: CAISELGQVTDTQYF.